The rows below give T cell receptor beta chains drawn from one sample of a study of Graves' ophthalmopathy and Graves' hyperthyroidism. MiXCR was run by TCRdb on the multiplex PCR reads, yielding one entry per CDR3 protein. The table includes 1 million to 1.3 million distinct CDR3 sequences, about 35% detected once. Sequenced: peripheral blood or thyroid tissue (not recorded which). Every receptor here comes from an adult man with Graves' hyperthyroidism. CDR3s include the opening cysteine and the closing phenylalanine or tryptophan.

j_call v_call cdr3_aa
TRBJ2-6 TRBV25-1 CASSATGGGSGANVLTF
TRBJ2-7 TRBV10-3 CAISDSPVYEQYF
TRBJ1-4 TRBV7-2 CASSSPTGPEKLFF
TRBJ1-1 TRBV7-9 CASRSGTGLMNTEAFF
TRBJ2-7 TRBV12-3/TRBV12-4 CASSSYRGPIYEQYF
TRBJ1-4 TRBV4-3 CASSQGGLGANEKLFF
TRBJ2-5 TRBV20-1 CSARAGRGETQYF
TRBJ1-4 TRBV7-9 CASSSGQYEQPGKLFF
TRBJ1-6 TRBV7-9 CASGREGSPLHF
TRBJ2-5 TRBV11-2 CASSSQGIGTQYF
TRBJ1-2 TRBV4-3 CASSQAIQATGYGYTF
TRBJ1-2 TRBV7-2 CASSPSGGRGYTF
TRBJ1-1 TRBV6-6 CASSQRQATNTEAFF
TRBJ2-7 TRBV4-2 CASSPGGPSYEQYF
TRBJ2-7 TRBV10-1 CASSAGIFYEQYF
TRBJ1-2 TRBV7-3 CASSFGQRDSSTNYGYTF
TRBJ2-2 TRBV6-2/TRBV6-3 CASSYGASSNTGELFF
TRBJ2-5 TRBV2 CASSEALPQPQYF
TRBJ1-6 TRBV10-3 CAISSGDTSPLHF
TRBJ2-7 TRBV9 CASSRSGTSYEQYF
TRBJ2-7 TRBV29-1 CSVEQQDTYEQYF
TRBJ1-2 TRBV10-3 CAASGGNYGYTF
TRBJ2-5 TRBV7-9 CASRSPVLARKETQYF
TRBJ2-2 TRBV5-1 CASRDSAGELFF
TRBJ2-6 TRBV29-1 CSASKGPPSGANVLTF
TRBJ1-2 TRBV9 CASSAMGGSNYGYTF
TRBJ2-7 TRBV19 CASSFRDRGTYEQYF
TRBJ1-5 TRBV9 CASSLNRVWQPQHF